These 17 T cell receptor beta chains were sequenced from one sample in a study of cytomegalovirus exposure and HLA in healthy donors. PCR primers comprised 60 Vbeta and 13 Jbeta primers. TCRdb's table, derived via immunoSEQ multiplex PCR, lists solely in-frame clones and lacks some. The sample consists of approximately 110,000 clones, 77% of them appearing once. The sequenced sample was PBMCs. The receptor source for this set is a woman aged 40 to 50 in good health and CMV-seropositive.

J is TRBJ2-1 and V is TRBV11-3, with 12 bases aligning to TRBD2. The junction had 9 bases not matched to a gene; V was cut back by 1 base and J by 8 bases. Germline assignment: CDR1 SGHNT and CDR2 YENEEA. The CDR3 runs 17 residues. The CDR3 coding sequence is TGTGCCAGCAGCTTAGGGGCTAGCGGGGGGGCCTTCTATGAGCAGTTCTTC. This gives the protein CASSLGASGGAFYEQFF.

V usage is TRBV7-9 and J usage is TRBJ2-1, with 7 bases lining up with TRBD2. V was clipped by 6 bases and J by 8 bases; unmatched bases: 13. This CDR3 spans 15 amino acids. The germline gives CDR1 SEHNR, CDR2 FQNEAQ (reference sequence). The chain's CDR3 is CASSSGTIMVDEQFF. CDR3 nucleotides: TGTGCCAGCAGTTCCGGGACTATAATGGTCGATGAGCAGTTCTTC.

This chain links TRBV11-3 with TRBJ2-7; D gene uncertain. The V gene's germline CDR1 is SGHNT and CDR2 YENEEA. The CDR3 covers 16 residues. The V and J ends lost 5 bases and 0 bases respectively, with 17 bases between them. The CDR3 here is CASSPIPLTPSYEQYF. In DNA form, the CDR3 reads TGTGCCAGCAGCCCTATCCCTTTGACACCCTCCTACGAGCAGTACTTC.

The table lists this clone with a few counts. The V gene is TRBV10-1, the J gene TRBJ2-4; 7 bases are shared with TRBD2. CDR1 is WNHNN, CDR2 SYGVQD, per germline (reference sequence). The trim removed 8 bases at V and 3 bases at J, leaving 13 bases unmatched. This CDR3 has 16 amino acids. CDR3 sequence: CASRHLGEGNKNIQYF. In DNA, the CDR3 is TGCGCCAGCCGCCATCTCGGGGAGGGGAACAAAAACATTCAGTACTTC.

The chain has TRBV11-3 and TRBJ2-7, with TRBD2 matching 12 bases. Looked up from germline, CDR1 is SGHNT and CDR2 is YENEEA. The ends lost 2 bases at V and 3 bases at J; junction bases unmatched: 8. CDR3 length: 17 amino acids. DNA for the CDR3: TGTGCCAGCAGCTTAAGCCTACGACTAGCGGGAGACTACGAGCAGTACTTC. Residues: CASSLSLRLAGDYEQYF.

CDR3 residues: CASSTTGTGDYEQYF. In DNA form, the CDR3 reads TGTGCCAGCAGTACAACCGGGACAGGGGACTACGAGCAGTACTTC. This chain joins TRBV6-5 and TRBJ2-7; 10 bases fit TRBD1. Losses at the gene ends were 5 bases for V and 3 bases for J; bases not matched to a gene: 7. From germline, CDR1 is MNHEY and CDR2 SVGAGI. The CDR3 extends over 15 amino acids.

The chain couples TRBV18 to TRBJ2-1, with 9 bases fitting TRBD2. The CDR3 length is 18 residues. The ends lost 0 bases at V and 0 bases at J; junction bases unmatched: 6. Germline CDR1 KGHSH, CDR2 LQKENI. The CDR3 coding sequence is TGTGCCAGCTCACCACCAAGGCGGGGGGGTTTCTCCTACAATGAGCAGTTCTTC. Translation gives CASSPPRRGGFSYNEQFF.

This chain connects TRBV5-4 to TRBJ2-7; no reliable D call. This CDR3 region has 11 residues. Germline CDR1 is SGHNT and CDR2 is YYREEE (reference sequence). V lost 0 bases and J lost 6, with 4 bases in between. For the CDR3, the DNA is TGTGCCAGCAGCTTGGGACTCGAGCAGTACTTC. This translates into CASSLGLEQYF.

J is TRBJ2-1 and V is TRBV28; 10 nucleotides agree with TRBD2. The V segment lost 8 bases and the J segment 5 bases; nucleotides outside the gene matches: 12. This CDR3 spans 16 amino acids. CDR1 and CDR2 from the germline V gene are MDHEN and SYDVKM. The CDR3 coding sequence is TGTGCCAGCTCTCTAGCGGGGGCTCCTATCGACAATGAGCAGTTCTTC. It yields the protein CASSLAGAPIDNEQFF.

The chain has TRBV5-1 and TRBJ2-5; the match to TRBD2 covers 8 bases. V gave up 3 bases and J gave up 0 bases; unmatched junction bases: 1. Germline V gene lookup returns CDR1 SGHRS and CDR2 YFSETQ. This CDR3 comprises 14 residues. The CDR3 region is CASSSGGNQETQYF. CDR3 DNA: TGCGCCAGCAGCTCGGGAGGGAACCAAGAGACCCAGTACTTC.

The chain links TRBV21-1 to TRBJ2-7; TRBD2 is taken as the D call from the table, unchecked against the DNA. TRBV21-1 is labeled a pseudogene. This CDR3 has 17 residues. The CDR3, as DNA: TGTGCCAGCAGCAAAAGGAGGGCCCAGCGGGAGACCCACGAGCAGTACTTC. Translating gives CASSKRRAQRETHEQYF.

The chain combines TRBV27 with TRBJ2-7; possibly TRBD2 for D (6 bases). CDR1 is MNHEY, CDR2 SMNVEV, per germline (reference sequence). This CDR3 is 14 amino acids long. Trimming took 5 bases from V and 5 from J, leaving 16 bases between them. CDR3 loop: CASSQQTSRDEQYF. The CDR3 DNA reads TGTGCCAGCAGTCAACAGACTAGTCGGGACGAGCAGTACTTC.

The chain couples TRBV7-3 to TRBJ2-7; 11 bases agree with TRBD1. The length of the CDR3 is 14 residues. Germline-derived CDR1 and CDR2 are SGHTA and FQGTGA. The V segment lost 2 bases and the J segment 7 bases; nucleotides outside the gene matches: 4. The CDR3 here is CASSLAGTGGEQYF. For the CDR3, the DNA is TGTGCCAGCAGCTTAGCCGGGACAGGGGGGGAGCAGTACTTC. The whole variable domain, filled in from reference TRBV7-3 and TRBJ2-7, reads GAGVSQTPSNKVTEKGKYVELRCDPISGHTALYWYRQSLGQGPEFLIYFQGTGAADDSGLPNDRFFAVRPEGSVSTLKIQRTERGDSAVYLCASSLAGTGGEQYFGPGTRLTVT.

This clone was recorded a few times. The chain combines TRBV27 with TRBJ2-6, with TRBD1 as a possible D gene (5 bases). The V and J ends lost 8 bases and 4 bases respectively, with 15 bases between them. The CDR3 has 15 amino acids. Germline CDR1 reads MNHEY; CDR2 reads SMNVEV (reference sequence). As DNA, the CDR3 is TGTGCCAGCGGATCCAGGGATGGAGGGGCCAACGTCCTGACTTTC. Translating it yields CASGSRDGGANVLTF.

The table lists this clone with a few counts. The V call is TRBV5-1, the J call TRBJ2-1, with D possibly being TRBD1 (5 bases). The CDR3 spans 13 residues. The V gene lost 0 bases and the J gene lost 7 bases, with 8 bases spanning the gap. CDR1 is SGHRS, CDR2 YFSETQ, per germline. The CDR3 DNA is TGCGCCAGCAGCTTGGACAGGTCTAATGAGCAGTTCTTC. This gives the protein CASSLDRSNEQFF.

The V gene is TRBV15, the J gene TRBJ2-3; the D gene is possibly TRBD1 (6 bases). Trimming took off 1 base at V and 3 bases at J, with 8 bases between the two ends. The germline gives CDR1 LNHNV, CDR2 YYDKDF (reference sequence). CDR3 length: 14 residues. CDR3 in amino acids: CATSRVDRTDTQYF. The CDR3 DNA reads as TGTGCCACCAGCAGAGTTGACAGGACAGATACGCAGTATTTT.

The rearrangement uses TRBV6-8 and TRBJ2-7; D is possibly TRBD1 (6 bases). Trimming took 5 bases from V and 3 from J, leaving 11 bases between them. Germline assignment: CDR1 MNHGY and CDR2 SAAAGT. This CDR3 comprises 13 residues. Here the CDR3 reads CASSQDSLYEQYF. In DNA form, the CDR3 reads TGTGCCAGCAGTCAGGACAGTCTCTACGAGCAGTACTTC.